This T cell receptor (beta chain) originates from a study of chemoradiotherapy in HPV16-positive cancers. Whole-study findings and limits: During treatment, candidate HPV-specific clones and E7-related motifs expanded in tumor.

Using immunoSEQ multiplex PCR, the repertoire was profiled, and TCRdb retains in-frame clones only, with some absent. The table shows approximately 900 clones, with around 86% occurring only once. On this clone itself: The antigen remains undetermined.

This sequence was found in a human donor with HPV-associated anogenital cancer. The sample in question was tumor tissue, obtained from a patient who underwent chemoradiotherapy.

The CDR3 region is CASSLIAGGHNEQFF. The CDR3, as DNA: TGTGCCAGCAGCTTAATTGCTGGCGGTCACAATGAGCAGTTCTTC. This chain uses TRBV7-3 with TRBJ2-1; D remains unclear. V gave up 1 base and J gave up 5 bases, with 12 bases separating them. The CDR3 spans 15 residues. The germline V gene encodes CDR1 SGHTA and CDR2 FQGTGA.